This TCR beta chain was captured by sequencing in a study of regulatory T cells in long-lasting Graves disease (dated by TCRdb to about 2021). Looking at the study overall: Newly diagnosed Graves' disease patients had taken antithyroid drugs for less than 3 months. A total of around 35 samples were covered by TCR sequencing, comprising approximately 13 persistent and roughly 20 newly diagnosed Graves' disease patients. Persistent Graves' disease patients were compared with newly diagnosed Graves' disease patients by peripheral blood TCR sequencing and RNA sequencing. The study was registered as a clinical trial and conducted in China.

The germline V gene (reference sequence) supplies CDR1 LNHNV and CDR2 YYDKDF. V lost 0 bases and J lost 5 bases; the stretch between them is 14 bases long. From cysteine to phenylalanine, the CDR3 is 15 amino acids long. CDR3 DNA only is kept here, 45 bases in frame from base 1. The sample's time point label is to be understood as: newly diagnosed GD, antithyroid drugs for less than 3 months. For both TCR sequencing and RNA sequencing, RNA was extracted from PBMCs in TRIzol. The diagnosis of Graves' disease followed American Thyroid Association guidelines. Patients for the study were recruited at an endocrinology department in Xi'an, China. Each patient gave approximately 10 milliliters of peripheral blood, collected in an EDTA anticoagulant tube. Ficoll Paque Plus density gradient separation was used to isolate PBMCs, and no further T cell sorting was performed. An Agilent 2100 Bioanalyzer and agarose gel were used to assess RNA quality, and a NanoDrop 2000 was used to measure RNA concentration.

Library preparation employed multiplex PCR. Instrument used: Illumina HiSeq 4000. TCR beta libraries were built with iRepertoire HTBI primers and Arm-PCR amplification of CDR3 regions. PCR products were gel purified before sequencing. Per the source publication's procedure: A total of 62 TRBV and approximately 15 TRBJ segments were identified across samples and were used for gene usage analysis of CDR3 amino acid clonotypes. COPE and FqMerger were used to merge the filtered high-quality paired reads into contigs. BLAST was used to align contigs to IMGT TRBV, TRBD and TRBJ reference genes, with CDR3 defined following IMGT. Highly expanded clones were defined as clonotypes with a frequency above 0.1%. Shannon entropy was used to measure repertoire diversity, and the Gini coefficient was used to measure V-J evenness. A clonotype found in more than one individual was treated as public. TCRdb reran the public reads through fastp at Q25 and MiXCR, keeping productive beta chains. Rows with one shared CDR3 protein collapse into an entry with the most common genes and DNA. The V and J calls here are based on TCRdb, not the publication. The sample table contains about 420,000 distinct CDR3 sequences; only one count was recorded for about 16% of them. The top ten constitute around a quarter of the sample.

Paper-wide results and their limitations: Persistent disease showed preferential use of TRBV28, TRBJ1-2 and TRBJ2-5, whereas newly diagnosed disease favored TRBV20-1 and TRBJ2-1. Compared with newly diagnosed patients, patients with persistent Graves' disease had lower TCR Shannon entropy and fewer highly expanded clones, which suggests clonal expansion. Sequencing and analysis were restricted to the TCR beta chain. Peripheral blood alone was examined, since thyroid tissue, which constituted the primary lesion, could not be accessed. Persistent patients shared more public clonotypes among themselves (around 3,000) than newly diagnosed patients did (approximately 970). The authors acknowledged the small sample size as a limitation that may reduce accuracy.

Many counts were recorded for this clonotype. Its antigen specificity is not known. No base-level quality is on record; no much larger clone is a single base apart. This same sample was also part of a study on T cells in Graves' hyperthyroidism and ophthalmopathy. As noted in the second study: Graves' hyperthyroidism was defined as stable when no progression to ophthalmopathy occurred over 18 months of follow-up. Hyperthyroidism patients were newly diagnosed, with disease duration under 2 months, and aged 18 to 65 years. Patients with uncontrolled infections, other autoimmune diseases, pregnancy or lactation were excluded. Diagnoses were based on clinical symptoms, serum thyroxine and TRAb, thyroid ultrasound and orbital computed tomography. For the first round of RT-PCR on the TCR CDR3, the HTBI primer set was used together with the Qiagen OneStep RT-PCR kit. Most expanded thyroid clonotypes (frequency above 0.001) were also detected in blood, suggesting blood repertoires may reflect thyroid immune responses. A 13 V-J signature model separated ophthalmopathy from stable hyperthyroidism, with 87.88% sensitivity and roughly 82% specificity in cross-validation and 80%/75% in testing. In validation, the model predicted progression to ophthalmopathy with 65% to 71% sensitivity and roughly 75% specificity, a median of 6.5 months before onset. To identify TCR V-J signatures that set the groups apart, the researchers used a discovery cohort of 100 patients, made up of some 41 with Graves' ophthalmopathy and 55 to 65 with stable Graves' hyperthyroidism. Prospective prediction of ophthalmopathy was tested in an independent validation cohort of 18 to 20 hyperthyroidism patients and 17 patients who later progressed to ophthalmopathy. For training and testing, the 100 or so patients in the discovery cohort were randomly divided in a 7:3 ratio. Thyroid tissue and blood T-cell repertoires from six Graves' hyperthyroidism patients were also compared in the study. Once sampling was done, hyperthyroidism patients were given methimazole at a starting dose of 30 mg daily, whereas ophthalmopathy patients were given high-dose intravenous methylprednisolone. The libraries were constructed in a second round of multiplex PCR and then size-selected and purified. The libraries were sequenced on an Illumina HiSeq2000 using paired-end 100 bp reads. Raw data were processed with SOAPnuke, discarding reads with adapters, uncalled bases, mean Phred below 15, or no exact constant-primer or identifier match. COPE v1.2.5 was used to merge the high-quality paired reads, and each unique nucleotide sequence was defined as a clonotype. MiTCR v1.1 was used to align clonotypes to the IMGT TRBV, TRBD and TRBJ reference segments. Only V-J combinations with frequency above 0.0001, covering 99.2% of repertoires, were analysed. The TCS score was defined as F50 (clonal expansion) divided by E x V (chaos), with BLOSUM62-based TCRdist calculated between CDR3 peptides within each V-J. Welch's t-statistics and random forest reduced just over 500 V-J features to 13, which were used in a naive Bayes classifier (R e1071). Sample size was not statistically predetermined, and blinding of investigators to group allocation was not performed. According to the paper, TCR Vbeta CDR3 sequencing was carried out on about 140 peripheral blood samples, which came from under 50 ophthalmopathy, 80 or so hyperthyroidism and some 17 progressor patients.

Sequenced material: peripheral blood mononuclear cells (PBMCs), taken at new diagnosis, from a patient treated with antithyroid drugs. This sequence uses TRBV15 and TRBJ2-7; possibly the D gene is TRBD2, per 7 matching bases. This sequence was found in a woman aged 18-29 years with Graves disease. Donor details come from another sample of the same person, matched by shared clones. In nucleotides, the sequence is TGTGCCACCAGCAGAGATCTAGGGGGGGGTAACGAGCAGTACTTC. Translation gives CATSRDLGGGNEQYF.